A selection of T cell receptor beta chains follows, all from one sample in a study of blood T cell repertoires in COVID-19. Clones were sequenced by immunoSEQ multiplex PCR, and TCRdb holds only the in-frame ones, with some missing. The sample has 150,000 to 200,000 clones, around 85% seen once; the top ten hold about 13%. Source material: peripheral blood. Receptors were obtained from a man aged 50 or older who had recovered from COVID-19. Both conserved end residues are part of each CDR3. The D gene is left open where the match is weak. The size of a clone is reported for some rows only, either as once, few or many, or as a class for expanded clones.

d_call j_call v_call cdr3_length clone_size cdr3_aa cdr3_nt
TRBD2 TRBJ2-7 TRBV20-1 16 . CSAGGLAGGPKDEQYF TGCAGTGCTGGTGGACTAGCGGGAGGGCCGAAGGACGAGCAGTACTTC
TRBD1 TRBJ2-7 TRBV29-1 12 . CSVEGTGDEQYF TGCAGCGTTGAGGGGACAGGGGACGAGCAGTACTTC
TRBD2 TRBJ2-5 TRBV10-2 13 . CASSLAVEETQYF TGCGCCAGCAGTCTAGCGGTAGAAGAGACCCAGTACTTC
TRBD2 TRBJ2-1 TRBV4-1 19 . CASSPTTSGGLRALNEQFF TGCGCCAGCAGTCCTACGACTAGCGGGGGACTAAGGGCCCTAAATGAGCAGTTCTTC
TRBD1 TRBJ2-7 TRBV27 17 . CASSPRFGTGNSYEQYF TGTGCCAGCAGTCCGAGATTCGGGACAGGAAACTCCTACGAGCAGTACTTC
. TRBJ2-7 TRBV28 13 . CASSFYKAYEQYF TGTGCCAGCAGTTTTTACAAAGCCTACGAGCAGTACTTC
TRBD2 TRBJ2-7 TRBV6-5 14 . CASSSTGTSGIQYF TGTGCCAGCAGTTCGACCGGGACTAGCGGAATTCAGTACTTC
. TRBJ1-4 TRBV3-1/TRBV3-2 14 few CASTLQGTNEKLFF TGTGCCAGCACCCTACAGGGAACTAATGAAAAACTGTTTTTT
TRBD2 TRBJ2-5 TRBV27 15 once CASSMGLAGGETQYF TGTGCCAGCAGTATGGGACTAGCGGGAGGCGAGACCCAGTACTTC
TRBD2 TRBJ2-7 TRBV4-2 18 . CASSPSLAGGLNSYEQYF TGTGCCAGCAGCCCTAGCTTAGCGGGAGGGTTGAATTCCTACGAGCAGTACTTC
. TRBJ1-2 TRBV7-9 14 . CASSLTTGNYGYTF TGTGCCAGCAGCTTAACTACAGGGAACTATGGCTACACCTTC
. TRBJ2-3 TRBV14 13 . CASSQGQTDTQYF TGTGCCAGCAGCCAAGGGCAAACCGATACGCAGTATTTT
TRBD1 TRBJ1-6 TRBV7-2 15 . CASSLETGNYSPLHF TGTGCCAGCAGCTTAGAGACAGGGAACTATTCACCCCTCCACTTT
TRBD2 TRBJ2-3 TRBV27 14 many CASSLLGSGGTQYF TGTGCCAGCAGTTTATTAGGGTCGGGGGGTACGCAGTATTTT
TRBD1 TRBJ2-2 TRBV5-1 16 . CASSLRGTGNTGELFF TGCGCCAGCAGCTTGAGGGGGACAGGCAACACCGGGGAGCTGTTTTTT
. TRBJ2-7 TRBV27 15 . CASRYTGATQYEQYF TGTGCCAGCCGATACACAGGCGCTACCCAATACGAGCAGTACTTC
. TRBJ2-7 TRBV7-8 18 . CASSLRAASGLDTYEQYF TGTGCCAGCAGTTTACGGGCGGCATCGGGACTCGATACCTACGAGCAGTACTTC
TRBD1 TRBJ1-2 TRBV28 17 . CASKGAGAIQSNYGYTF TGTGCCAGCAAGGGGGCAGGGGCGATCCAATCTAACTATGGCTACACCTTC
. TRBJ2-3 TRBV5-8 15 . CASSLPGLVTDTQYF TGTGCCAGCAGCCTTCCGGGACTCGTCACAGATACGCAGTATTTT
. TRBJ1-1 TRBV10-2 13 few CASSEEYSTEAFF TGCGCCAGCAGTGAGGAATATAGCACTGAAGCTTTCTTT
TRBD2 TRBJ2-1 TRBV19 19 . CASSRGLAGFYSSYNEQFF TGTGCCAGTAGCCGGGGACTAGCGGGATTCTATAGCTCCTACAATGAGCAGTTCTTC
TRBD2 TRBJ2-1 TRBV7-8 14 . CASSRGGPSNEQFF TGTGCCAGCAGCCGCGGGGGGCCTAGCAATGAGCAGTTCTTC
. TRBJ2-1 TRBV3-1/TRBV3-2 17 . CASSQEYLGTLGNEQFF TGTGCCAGCAGCCAAGAGTATCTTGGGACTTTAGGAAATGAGCAGTTCTTC
TRBD1 TRBJ2-4 TRBV12-3/TRBV12-4 13 . CASSFRDSLIQYF TGTGCCAGCAGTTTCAGGGACAGCCTCATTCAGTACTTC
. TRBJ1-3 TRBV2 15 . CASSVSQNSGNTIYF TGTGCCAGCAGTGTTTCACAGAACTCTGGAAACACCATATATTTT
TRBD2 TRBJ2-2 TRBV7-3 15 . CASSLSGGSTGELFF TGTGCCAGCAGCTTATCGGGGGGAAGCACCGGGGAGCTGTTTTTT
TRBD1 TRBJ1-2 TRBV6-4 17 . CASSIDGTGDRQAGYTF TGTGCCAGCAGCATCGATGGGACAGGGGATCGGCAGGCTGGCTACACCTTC
TRBD1 TRBJ1-1 TRBV7-6 15 few CASSLGTGGLPEAFF TGTGCCAGCAGCTTGGGGACAGGGGGCCTCCCTGAAGCTTTCTTT
. TRBJ1-5 TRBV29-1 13 . CSVIQGWDQPQHF TGCAGCGTTATCCAGGGGTGGGATCAGCCCCAGCATTTT
. TRBJ2-1 TRBV28 15 . CASSPSGEGYNEQFF TGTGCCAGCAGTCCCTCGGGAGAGGGGTACAATGAGCAGTTCTTC
. TRBJ1-3 TRBV30 12 . CASSGSGNTIYF TGTGCATCTAGTGGCTCTGGAAACACCATATATTTT